This entry lists 20 T cell receptor beta chains sequenced from one sample in a study of blood T cell repertoires in COVID-19. TCRdb's table, derived via immunoSEQ multiplex PCR, lists solely in-frame clones and lacks some. Of 200,000 to 250,000 clones listed, 82% were seen once; the top ten hold about 3.8%. The sequenced sample was peripheral blood. These receptors were collected from a woman aged 80 or older with acute or convalescent COVID-19.

The chain employs TRBV10-3 and TRBJ1-5; unclear D gene. The CDR3 totals 13 residues. Germline CDR1 is ENHRY and CDR2 is SYGVKD. With 11 bases removed from V and 5 bases from J, the gap between germline ends came to 16 bases. The CDR3 DNA is TGTGCCTCCAATCCAGGAATTGATCAGCCCCAGCATTTT. Translation: CASNPGIDQPQHF.

The chain is built from TRBV6-5 and TRBJ1-4; D is unclear. Deletions cut 5 bases from V and 7 bases from J, with 5 bases between. The V gene's germline CDR1 is MNHEY and CDR2 SVGAGI. The CDR3 loop spans 11 amino acids. Here the CDR3 DNA reads TGTGCCAGCAGTAACGGTGAAAAACTGTTTTTT. Translating it yields CASSNGEKLFF.

V is TRBV2 and J is TRBJ2-2, with D perhaps TRBD2 (5 bases). The V end was cut by 4 bases, the J end by 3 bases, with 9 bases between. Germline-derived CDR1 and CDR2 are SNHLY and FYNNEI. This CDR3 spans 14 amino acids. The CDR3 spells CASSGRPDTGELFF. The CDR3 region has the DNA TGTGCCAGCAGTGGGAGGCCCGACACCGGGGAGCTGTTTTTT.

The gene calls are TRBV25-1 and TRBJ2-7; 10 nucleotides agree with TRBD2. Germline CDR1 reads MGHDK; CDR2 reads SYGVNS. The CDR3 has 15 residues. V lost 8 bases to trimming and J lost 2 bases; unmatched junction nucleotides: 9. The CDR3 DNA sequence: TGTGCCAGCGGGGAGACTAGCGGGCCGGCCTACGAGCAGTACTTC. Its translation: CASGETSGPAYEQYF.

The V gene is TRBV10-1, the J gene TRBJ1-1; D might be TRBD1 (6 bases). Germline CDR1 reads WNHNN; CDR2 reads SYGVQD (reference sequence). Trimming stripped 4 bases from V and 4 bases from J, with 13 bases between. The CDR3 length is 14 residues. CDR3 DNA: TGCGCCAGCAGTGTGGCAGGGGACGGCACTGAAGCTTTCTTT. Protein sequence: CASSVAGDGTEAFF.

This clone was counted between two and nine times. The chain joins TRBV7-2 to TRBJ1-1; D uncertain. Trimming shortened V by 2 bases and J by 8 bases, and 18 bases separated the two germline ends. This CDR3 comprises 15 residues. The germline V gene has CDR1 SGHTA and CDR2 FQGNSA. The CDR3 loop reads CASSLHYQTAGEAFF. The CDR3 nucleotides are TGTGCCAGCAGCTTACACTACCAGACGGCTGGCGAAGCTTTCTTT.

The chain uses TRBV4-2 and TRBJ1-2; D not certain. Germline lookup yields CDR1 LGHNA and CDR2 YNFKEQ. Trimming left V 5 bases short and J 1 base short, with 8 bases between. The CDR3 is made up of 13 amino acids. In DNA form, the CDR3 reads TGTGCCAGCAGCGGGCCCTTTAACTATGGCTACACCTTC. It translates to CASSGPFNYGYTF.

The sample holds a few counts of this clone. V and J are TRBV9 and TRBJ2-1; TRBD1 might be the D (6 bases). The CDR3 is made up of 16 amino acids. Germline CDR1 SGDLS, CDR2 YYNGEE. The V and J ends lost 0 bases and 0 bases respectively, with 10 bases between them. The CDR3 is CASSVGGQSSYNEQFF. The CDR3 nucleotides are TGTGCCAGCAGCGTAGGGGGGCAGAGCTCCTACAATGAGCAGTTCTTC.

This clone occurred a few times. V gene TRBV5-4 combines with J gene TRBJ1-2; D gene unclear. The germline V and J ends were trimmed by 4 bases and 4 bases, with 11 bases remaining between them. This CDR3 comprises 13 residues. Germline CDR1 SGHNT, CDR2 YYREEE (reference sequence). CDR3 DNA sequence: TGTGCCAGCAGCCCGAGACAACCCTATGGCTACACCTTC. This codes for CASSPRQPYGYTF. Full variable domain (remainder filled in from reference TRBV5-4 and TRBJ1-2): ETGVTQSPTHLIKTRGQQVTLRCSSQSGHNTVSWYQQALGQGPQFIFQYYREEENGRGNFPPRFSGLQFPNYSSELNVNALELDDSALYLCASSPRQPYGYTFGSGTRLTVV.

The chain links TRBV4-1 to TRBJ1-6; 7 bases are shared with TRBD1. The CDR3 runs 16 residues. Germline loops: CDR1 MGHRA, CDR2 YSYEKL. The V gene end was trimmed by 1 base and the J gene end by 10 bases; junction bases not matched to a gene: 10. Written as DNA, the CDR3 is TGCGCCAGCAGCCAAGGCCCGACAGGGAACCCATCACCCCTCCACTTT. Translation gives CASSQGPTGNPSPLHF.

The V and J genes are TRBV19 and TRBJ1-5; 9 bases agree with TRBD1. The CDR3 contains 16 residues. Trimming removed 7 bases from V and 5 bases from J; junction bases left unmatched: 12. From germline, CDR1 is LNHDA and CDR2 SQIVND (reference sequence). The CDR3 loop reads CASTHRVTGGYQPQHF. As DNA, the CDR3 is TGTGCCAGTACCCACCGGGTGACAGGGGGGTATCAGCCCCAGCATTTT.

The rearrangement links TRBV29-1 to TRBJ1-1, with 8 nucleotides matching TRBD1. V lost 7 bases to trimming and J lost 0 bases; unmatched junction nucleotides: 7. CDR1 is SQVTM and CDR2 is ANQGSEA in the germline V gene. The CDR3 runs to 14 residues. The CDR3 here is CSARTGKMNTEAFF. The DNA of the CDR3 is TGCAGCGCTAGGACAGGGAAAATGAACACTGAAGCTTTCTTT.

The chain has TRBV19 and TRBJ1-2, with D possibly being TRBD1 (5 bases). The germline CDR1 and CDR2 sequences are LNHDA and SQIVND (reference sequence). This CDR3 spans 15 amino acids. Between the trimmed V and J ends, which lost 1 base and 2 bases, there was a span of 11 bases. This chain's CDR3 is CASSIGLQDNYGYTF. The CDR3, as DNA: TGTGCCAGTAGTATAGGTTTACAGGACAACTATGGCTACACCTTC.

This clone was seen only a few times. The rearrangement links TRBV20-1 to TRBJ1-6, with a weak D call TRBD1 (6 bases). V was clipped by 3 bases and J by 7 bases, with 19 bases between them. The CDR3 is made up of 16 amino acids. Germline CDR1 is DFQATT and CDR2 is SNEGSKA (reference sequence). CDR3 DNA: TGCAGTGCTAGTAATGGGGCGACAGGCTACAATTCACCCCTCCACTTT. This codes for CSASNGATGYNSPLHF.

The chain recombines TRBV5-5 with TRBJ1-2; 7 positions agree with TRBD1. With V trimmed by 0 bases and J by 6 bases, 2 bases remained unmatched. The CDR3 has 13 amino acids. Germline values: CDR1 SGHKS, CDR2 YYEKEE (reference sequence). CDR3 in DNA: TGTGCCAGCAGCTTGGCGACAGGGAATGGCTACACCTTC. It translates to CASSLATGNGYTF.

This sequence joins TRBV15 and TRBJ1-6, with 7 nucleotides matching TRBD1. CDR1 and CDR2 from the germline V gene are LNHNV and YYDKDF (reference sequence). The CDR3 has 15 amino acids. V was clipped by 2 bases and J by 5 bases; unmatched bases: 3. For the CDR3, the DNA is TGTGCCACCAGCAGATCCGGGACAGATAATTCACCCCTCCACTTT. Protein sequence: CATSRSGTDNSPLHF.

This chain uses TRBV19 with TRBJ1-1; tentative D call: TRBD1 (5 bases). The germline V and J ends were trimmed by 5 bases and 0 bases, with 10 bases remaining between them. The CDR3 contains 14 residues. The germline V gene has CDR1 LNHDA and CDR2 SQIVND (reference sequence). CDR3 protein: CASSESQVNTEAFF. In DNA form, the CDR3 reads TGTGCCAGTAGTGAATCACAGGTGAACACTGAAGCTTTCTTT.

The CDR3 nucleotides read TGTGCCAGCAGGGACCGGGACTTGCAAGTAGGTACCCTCCACTTT. It specifies CASRDRDLQVGTLHF. V gene TRBV2 combines with J gene TRBJ1-6; tentative D call: TRBD1 (5 bases). The V gene lost 6 bases and the J gene lost 14 bases, with 23 bases spanning the gap. The CDR3 consists of 15 residues. Per the germline V gene, CDR1 is SNHLY and CDR2 is FYNNEI.

The chain carries TRBV5-6 and TRBJ2-7, with D possibly TRBD1 on 7 matching bases. The CDR3 length is 14 residues. The ends were cut back, 4 bases at V and 6 bases at J, with 17 bases in the middle. From germline, CDR1 is SGHDT and CDR2 YYEEEE. This CDR3 reads CASSLPPQGGEQYF. The CDR3 nucleotides are TGTGCCAGCAGCCTCCCGCCCCAGGGGGGCGAGCAGTACTTC.

The chain employs TRBV4-3 and TRBJ1-2; TRBD1 aligns across 9 bases. CDR1 and CDR2 (germline): LGHNA, YSLEER. CDR3 length equals 14 residues. Trimming cost V 3 bases and J 6 bases; bases outside gene matches: 5. CDR3 in amino acids: CASSHTTGGNGYTF. The CDR3 DNA reads TGCGCCAGCAGCCACACGACAGGGGGTAATGGCTACACCTTC.